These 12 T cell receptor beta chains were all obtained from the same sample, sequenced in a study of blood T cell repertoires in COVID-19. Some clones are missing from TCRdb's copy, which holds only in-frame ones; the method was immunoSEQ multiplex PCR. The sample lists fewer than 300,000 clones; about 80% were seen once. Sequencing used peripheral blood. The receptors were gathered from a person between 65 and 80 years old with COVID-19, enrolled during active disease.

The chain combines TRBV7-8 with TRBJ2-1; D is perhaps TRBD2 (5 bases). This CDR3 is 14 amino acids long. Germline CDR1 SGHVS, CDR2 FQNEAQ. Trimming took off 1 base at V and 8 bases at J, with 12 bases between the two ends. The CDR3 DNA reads TGTGCCAGCAGCTTAGGGCTAGCTTCGCATGAGCAGTTCTTC. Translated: CASSLGLASHEQFF.

The CDR3 DNA sequence: TGTGCCAGACATATTGGACAGGGTAGAGCAGATACGCAGTATTTT. Protein sequence: CARHIGQGRADTQYF. This chain uses TRBV28 with TRBJ2-3; TRBD1 aligns across 8 bases. Germline CDR1 reads MDHEN; CDR2 reads SYDVKM. This CDR3 comprises 15 residues. V gave up 9 bases and J gave up 4 bases; unmatched junction bases: 12.

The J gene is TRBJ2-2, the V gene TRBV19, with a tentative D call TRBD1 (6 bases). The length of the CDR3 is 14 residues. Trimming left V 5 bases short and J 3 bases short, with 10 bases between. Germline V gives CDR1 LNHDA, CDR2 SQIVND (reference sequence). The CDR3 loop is CASSLYRDTGELFF. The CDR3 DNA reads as TGTGCCAGTAGTTTATACAGGGACACCGGGGAGCTGTTTTTT.

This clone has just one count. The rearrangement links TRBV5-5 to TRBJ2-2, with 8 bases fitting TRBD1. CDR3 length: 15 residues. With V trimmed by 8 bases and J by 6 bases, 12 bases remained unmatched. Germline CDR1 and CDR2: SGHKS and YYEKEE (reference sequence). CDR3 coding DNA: TGTGCCAGTCACTCGACAGGGGTAGTTCCCGGGGAGCTGTTTTTT. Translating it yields CASHSTGVVPGELFF.

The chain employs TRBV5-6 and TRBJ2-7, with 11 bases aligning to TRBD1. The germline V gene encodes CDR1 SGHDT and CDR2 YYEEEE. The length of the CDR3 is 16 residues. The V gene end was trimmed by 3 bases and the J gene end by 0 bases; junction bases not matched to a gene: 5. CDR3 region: CASSSTGTGGSYEQYF. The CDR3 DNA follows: TGTGCCAGCAGCTCCACCGGGACAGGGGGCTCCTACGAGCAGTACTTC.

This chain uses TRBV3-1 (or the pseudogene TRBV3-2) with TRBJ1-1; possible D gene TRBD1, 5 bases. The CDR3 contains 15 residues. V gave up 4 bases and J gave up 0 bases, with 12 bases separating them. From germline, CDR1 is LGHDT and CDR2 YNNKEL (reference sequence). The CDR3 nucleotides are TGTGCCAGCAGCCTTCGGACAAGGATGAACACTGAAGCTTTCTTT. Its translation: CASSLRTRMNTEAFF.

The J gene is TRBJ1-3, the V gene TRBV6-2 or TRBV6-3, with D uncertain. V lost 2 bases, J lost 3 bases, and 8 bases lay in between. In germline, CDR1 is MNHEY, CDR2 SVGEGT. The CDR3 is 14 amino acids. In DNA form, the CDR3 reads TGTGCCAGCAGTTACGGCGGGGTTGGAAACACCATATATTTT. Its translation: CASSYGGVGNTIYF.

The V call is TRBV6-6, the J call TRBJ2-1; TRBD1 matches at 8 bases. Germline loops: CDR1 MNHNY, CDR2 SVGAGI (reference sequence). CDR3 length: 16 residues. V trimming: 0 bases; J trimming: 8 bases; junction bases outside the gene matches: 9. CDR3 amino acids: CASSYSSGGVIDEQFF. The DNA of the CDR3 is TGTGCCAGCAGTTACTCGTCAGGGGGCGTTATCGATGAGCAGTTCTTC.

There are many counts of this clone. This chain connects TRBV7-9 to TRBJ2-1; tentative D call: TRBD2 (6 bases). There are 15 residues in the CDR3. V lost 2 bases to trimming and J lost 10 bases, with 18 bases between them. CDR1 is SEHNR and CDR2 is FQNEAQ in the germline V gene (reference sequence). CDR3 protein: CASSLLESGVYEQFF. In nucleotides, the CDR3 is TGTGCCAGCAGCTTATTGGAATCGGGAGTGTACGAGCAGTTCTTC.

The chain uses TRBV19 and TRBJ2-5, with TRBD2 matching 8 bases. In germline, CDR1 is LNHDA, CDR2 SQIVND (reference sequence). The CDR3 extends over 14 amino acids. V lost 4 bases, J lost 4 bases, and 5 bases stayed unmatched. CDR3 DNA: TGTGCCAGTAGTAAGACTAGCGAGCGAGAGACCCAGTACTTC. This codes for CASSKTSERETQYF.

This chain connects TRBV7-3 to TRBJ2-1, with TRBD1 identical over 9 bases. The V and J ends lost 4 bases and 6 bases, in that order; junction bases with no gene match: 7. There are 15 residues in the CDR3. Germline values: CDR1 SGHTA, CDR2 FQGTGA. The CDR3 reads CASSSPGQGINEQFF. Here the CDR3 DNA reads TGTGCCAGCAGCTCGCCGGGACAGGGTATCAATGAGCAGTTCTTC.

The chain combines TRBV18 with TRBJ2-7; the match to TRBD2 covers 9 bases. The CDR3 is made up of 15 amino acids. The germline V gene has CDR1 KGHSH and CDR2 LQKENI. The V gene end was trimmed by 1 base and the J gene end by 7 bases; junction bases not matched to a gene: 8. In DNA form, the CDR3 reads TGTGCCAGCTCACCACTTGGCGGGAGGGCCGGTGAGCAGTACTTC. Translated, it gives CASSPLGGRAGEQYF.